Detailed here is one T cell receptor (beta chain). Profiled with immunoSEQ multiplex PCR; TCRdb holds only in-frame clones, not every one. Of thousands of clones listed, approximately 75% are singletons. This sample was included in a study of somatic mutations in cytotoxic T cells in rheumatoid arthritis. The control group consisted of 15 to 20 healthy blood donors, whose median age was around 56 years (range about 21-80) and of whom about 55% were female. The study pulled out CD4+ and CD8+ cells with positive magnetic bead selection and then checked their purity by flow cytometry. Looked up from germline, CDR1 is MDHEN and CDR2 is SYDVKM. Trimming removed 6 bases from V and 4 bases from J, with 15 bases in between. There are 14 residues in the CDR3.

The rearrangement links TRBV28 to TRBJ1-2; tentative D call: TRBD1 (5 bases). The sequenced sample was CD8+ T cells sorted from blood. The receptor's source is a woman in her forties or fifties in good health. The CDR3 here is CASSWPGTIYGYTF. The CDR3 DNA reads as TGTGCCAGCAGCTGGCCTGGGACTATCTATGGCTACACCTTC.